What follows are 24 T cell receptor beta chains derived from one specimen sequenced in a study of regulatory T cells in long-lasting Graves disease. Arm-PCR of CDR3 regions and iRepertoire HTBI primers were used to build TCR beta libraries. Each CDR3 protein gets one entry after TCRdb re-called the multiplex PCR reads with MiXCR. Found here are 350,000 to 400,000 distinct CDR3 sequences, around 15% of them singletons; the top ten hold about a fifth. Described time point: newly diagnosed GD, antithyroid drugs for less than 3 months. PBMC-derived RNA was used for the TCR library. Material: peripheral blood mononuclear cells (PBMCs), obtained at new diagnosis, from a patient treated with antithyroid drugs. The source of these receptors is a female donor with Graves disease.

There are many counts of this clonotype. The chain couples TRBV7-2 to TRBJ2-1; the match to TRBD2 covers 9 bases. J lost 5 bases, V lost 5 bases, and 10 bases had no gene match. The CDR3 is 16 amino acids. CDR1 SGHTA and CDR2 FQGNSA come from the germline V gene. Here the CDR3 DNA reads TGTGCCAGCAGCCCTATGGCGGGAGGGCCCAACAATGAGCAGTTCTTC. Translated, it gives CASSPMAGGPNNEQFF.

This clonotype was seen at least ten times. The rearrangement links TRBV6-9 to TRBJ2-5; D unclear. Per germline, CDR1 MNHGY and CDR2 SVAAGI. V was trimmed by 3 bases and J by 5 bases, leaving 13 bases between them. This CDR3 comprises 14 residues. CDR3 nucleotide sequence: TGTGCCAGCAGTTACGAGGCCGGGCGGGAGACCCAGTACTTC. This encodes CASSYEAGRETQYF.

This clonotype was seen ten or more times. The V gene is TRBV9, the J gene TRBJ1-2; 9 bases match TRBD1. V dropped 0 bases and J dropped 7; count of bases not matched to a gene: 7. Germline CDR1 reads SGDLS; CDR2 reads YYNGEE. The CDR3 spans 15 residues. Here the CDR3 DNA reads TGTGCCAGCAGCGTAGAGTTCGCGGACAGGGGTGGCTACACCTTC. This encodes CASSVEFADRGGYTF.

V is TRBV12-3 or TRBV12-4 and J is TRBJ2-1; a possible D gene is TRBD2 (5 bases). Between the trimmed V and J ends, which lost 6 bases and 10 bases, there was a span of 10 bases. The CDR3 totals 11 residues. The chain's CDR3 is CASSPSGEQFF. CDR3 DNA sequence: TGTGCCAGCAGCCCCTCGGGAGAGCAGTTCTTC.

In its sample, this clonotype was seen many times. CDR3 protein: CSPRAPPHYEQFF. The CDR3 DNA reads as TGCAGTCCCCGTGCGCCCCCTCATTATGAGCAGTTCTTC. The V call is TRBV20-1, the J call TRBJ2-1; D is undetermined. This CDR3 region has 13 residues. Trimming removed 8 bases at V and 8 bases at J, with 19 bases between. Per germline, CDR1 DFQATT and CDR2 SNEGSKA (reference sequence).

This clonotype was detected a few times. This chain uses TRBV6-1 with TRBJ1-1; D unresolved. V lost 8 bases to trimming and J lost 6 bases, with 16 bases between them. This CDR3 has 13 residues. Per the germline V gene, CDR1 is MNHNS and CDR2 is SASEGT. This CDR3 is CASSPRSYAEAFF. CDR3 bases: TGTGCCAGCTCCCCCAGGTCCTACGCTGAAGCTTTCTTT.

The sample holds many counts of this clonotype. This rearrangement joins TRBV28 to TRBJ2-7; 8 bases fit TRBD1. This CDR3 comprises 17 residues. V shed 2 bases and J 3 bases; nucleotides not matched to a gene: 12. Germline V gene sequence: CDR1 MDHEN, CDR2 SYDVKM. The CDR3 DNA sequence: TGTGCCAGCAGTTTAGGATGGGAGACAGGGGATATCTACGAGCAGTACTTC. Amino acid sequence: CASSLGWETGDIYEQYF.

J is TRBJ2-2 and V is TRBV3-1; D ambiguous. Germline loops: CDR1 LGHDT, CDR2 YNNKEL (reference sequence). There are 14 residues in the CDR3. V gave up 5 bases and J gave up 5 bases, with 12 bases separating them. The CDR3 loop is CASSGPPTTGELFF. In DNA, the CDR3 is TGTGCCAGCAGCGGCCCCCCAACGACCGGGGAGCTGTTTTTT.

This clonotype was seen repeatedly, ten times or more. CDR3 coding DNA: TGTGCCAGCAGCCGCTTCAGGGGAAGGAGGACTGAAGCTTTCTTT. It codes for CASSRFRGRRTEAFF. The genes are TRBV28 and TRBJ1-1, with a possible D match to TRBD1 (6 bases). The CDR3 spans 15 residues. The germline CDR1 and CDR2 sequences are MDHEN and SYDVKM. Trimming cost V 6 bases and J 5 bases, with 19 bases left between them.

V gene TRBV29-1 combines with J gene TRBJ1-6; 8 positions agree with TRBD1. Trimming took 6 bases from V and 6 from J; bases not matched to a gene: 4. The CDR3 runs 13 residues. Germline V lookup: CDR1 SQVTM, CDR2 ANQGSEA. The CDR3 DNA reads as TGCAGCGTCGGAGACAGGGGTAATTCACCCCTCCACTTT. This codes for CSVGDRGNSPLHF.

This clonotype was detected only a few times. A much bigger clone sits one base away, suggesting this may be a read error. The chain recombines TRBV11-2 with TRBJ1-2; TRBD1 is a possible D gene (6 bases). The germline V gene has CDR1 SGHAT and CDR2 FQNNGV. The V end lost 5 bases, the J end lost 8 bases, and 15 bases lay between the germline ends. CDR3 size: 13 residues. CDR3 loop: CASSHEAGAGYTF. The CDR3 region has the DNA TGTGCCAGCAGCCACGAAGCAGGGGCGGGCTACACCTTC.

This clonotype was found many times. This sequence joins TRBV30 and TRBJ2-3; 8 bases map to TRBD2. V lost 0 bases, J lost 0 bases, and 5 bases stayed unmatched. The CDR3 length is 16 residues. The germline V gene encodes CDR1 GTSNPN and CDR2 SVGIG (reference sequence). The CDR3 sequence: CAWSVGSSGSTDTQYF. As DNA, the CDR3 is TGTGCCTGGAGTGTCGGTTCTAGCGGGAGCACAGATACGCAGTATTTT. Full variable domain (remainder filled in from reference TRBV30 and TRBJ2-3): SQTIHQWPATLVQPVGSPLSLECTVEGTSNPNLYWYRQAAGRGLQLLFYSVGIGQISSEVPQNLSASRPQDRQFILSSKKLLLSDSGFYLCAWSVGSSGSTDTQYFGPGTRLTVL.

Here the CDR3 reads CASSIDRNRDHEQYF. DNA for the CDR3: TGTGCCAGTAGTATAGATCGAAACAGGGACCACGAGCAGTACTTC. The V and J genes are TRBV19 and TRBJ2-7, with a possible D match to TRBD1 (6 bases). V was cut by 0 bases and J by 5 bases, with 14 bases left in between. Germline V gives CDR1 LNHDA, CDR2 SQIVND (reference sequence). This CDR3 is built from 15 residues.

This clonotype was observed once. The genes are TRBV19 and TRBJ1-5; D perhaps matches TRBD1 (6 bases). Trimming stripped 11 bases from V and 6 bases from J, with 20 bases between. The CDR3 runs to 14 residues. In germline, CDR1 is LNHDA, CDR2 SQIVND (reference sequence). The CDR3 sequence: CAGSGGAEGQPQHF. DNA for the CDR3: TGTGCCGGGAGTGGGGGGGCTGAAGGTCAGCCCCAGCATTTT.

Regarding this clonotype: A much larger clone differs from this one at a single base, so this may be a read error. The chain is built from TRBV5-1 and TRBJ2-1; 10 nucleotides line up with TRBD2. The germline CDR1 and CDR2 sequences are SGHRS and YFSETQ. There are 12 residues in the CDR3. CDR3: CASSPLAGVEIF. The CDR3 DNA sequence: TGCGCCAGCAGCCCCCTAGCGGGAGTAGAAATCTTC.

The genes are TRBV7-9 and TRBJ2-1; TRBD1 agrees at 12 bases. The CDR3 has 19 residues. In germline, CDR1 is SEHNR, CDR2 FQNEAQ (reference sequence). Trimming at V came to 2 bases and at J to 7 bases, leaving 15 bases not matched to a gene. The CDR3 here is CASSLRDRGRWEEGNEQFF. Written as DNA, the CDR3 is TGTGCCAGCAGCTTACGGGACAGGGGGCGTTGGGAGGAGGGTAATGAGCAGTTCTTC.

Many counts were recorded for this clonotype. The V and J genes are TRBV19 and TRBJ1-5, with 7 bases fitting TRBD1. CDR3 length: 15 residues. J was trimmed by 5 bases and V by 6 bases; bases with no gene match: 10. Germline CDR1 and CDR2: LNHDA and SQIVND (reference sequence). The CDR3 DNA sequence: TGTGCCAGTAGCCGATCGACAGGGAACTATCAGCCCCAGCATTTT. Protein sequence: CASSRSTGNYQPQHF. Drawing the rest from reference TRBV19 and TRBJ1-5, the complete variable domain is DGGITQSPKYLFRKEGQNVTLSCEQNLNHDAMYWYRQDPGQGLRLIYYSQIVNDFQKGDIAEGYSVSREKKESFPLTVTSAQKNPTAFYLCASSRSTGNYQPQHFGDGTRLSIL.

The gene calls are TRBV5-1 and TRBJ2-3, with 11 nucleotides matching TRBD2. CDR1 and CDR2 (germline): SGHRS, YFSETQ. The CDR3 covers 18 residues. Trimming at V came to 3 bases and at J to 2 bases, leaving 11 bases not matched to a gene. CDR3 DNA: TGCGCCAGCAGCTCAAATTCGGGACTAGCGGAGATCACAGATACGCAGTATTTT. Residues: CASSSNSGLAEITDTQYF.

This clonotype was observed at least ten times. This chain joins TRBV12-3 or TRBV12-4 and TRBJ1-1; tentative D call: TRBD1 (5 bases). CDR3 length: 14 residues. Trimming cost V 5 bases and J 3 bases, with 13 bases left between them. DNA of the CDR3: TGTGCCAGCAGTACAAAACCAGGGTACACTGAAGCTTTCTTT. Translated, it gives CASSTKPGYTEAFF.

This clonotype was observed a few times. This chain connects TRBV5-4 to TRBJ1-2; D remains ambiguous. V lost 2 bases and J 3 bases, leaving 8 bases between the germline ends. This CDR3 has 13 amino acids. Germline CDR1 reads SGHNT; CDR2 reads YYREEE (reference sequence). The CDR3 DNA is TGTGCCAGCAGCTTTCGGACGGACTATGGCTACACCTTC. Residues: CASSFRTDYGYTF.

This clonotype was counted ten times or more. The chain is built from TRBV20-1 and TRBJ2-7; 7 positions match TRBD2. The trim removed 2 bases at V and 4 bases at J, leaving 8 bases unmatched. Germline-derived CDR1 and CDR2 are DFQATT and SNEGSKA (reference sequence). This CDR3 spans 14 amino acids. The CDR3 spells CSARPSGAPYEQYF. In nucleotides, the CDR3 is TGCAGTGCTAGACCTAGCGGAGCCCCTTACGAGCAGTACTTC.

Remarks on this clonotype: A much more abundant neighbour one base away suggests this may be a read error. The CDR3 DNA reads as TGTGCCACGAGACAGGGGGCGGTCAATGAGCAGTTCTTC. This encodes CATRQGAVNEQFF. This rearrangement joins TRBV27 to TRBJ2-1; 10 nucleotides match TRBD1. This CDR3 has 13 residues. Unmatched junction bases numbered 6, after V lost 10 bases and J lost 6 bases. The germline CDR1 and CDR2 sequences are MNHEY and SMNVEV (reference sequence).

A remark on this clonotype: This likely reflects a read error, since a far larger clone is one base away. Since the CDR3 does not end with the conserved phenylalanine or tryptophan, this likely comes from a read error. The DNA is left out, because the CDR3 cannot be placed on it with certainty; the CDR3 is given as TCRdb lists it. CDR3 loop: CASRRVLLGGEQFL. The chain has TRBV2 and TRBJ2-3; the table's D call of TRBD2 was not tested on the DNA. Germline values: CDR1 SNHLY, CDR2 FYNNEI. The CDR3 has 14 amino acids, counting both end residues.

The V gene is TRBV13, the J gene TRBJ2-1; 13 bases line up with TRBD2. There are 15 residues in the CDR3. The germline V gene encodes CDR1 PRHDT and CDR2 FYEKMQ (reference sequence). V gave up 6 bases and J gave up 9 bases; unmatched junction bases: 8. The CDR3 here is CASSSTSGRAGEQFF. The CDR3 DNA reads as TGTGCCAGCAGTTCTACTAGCGGGAGGGCCGGTGAGCAGTTCTTC.